The 25 T cell receptor beta chains presented below share a single source sample, sequenced in a study of blood T cell repertoires in COVID-19. TCRdb's table, derived via immunoSEQ multiplex PCR, lists solely in-frame clones and lacks some. The data contain under 200,000 clones, about 90% of them seen just once; the ten biggest clones take up roughly 11%. The sequenced sample consisted of peripheral blood. The receptors derive from a woman between 55 and 75 years old with COVID-19, enrolled during active disease.

The chain employs TRBV5-1 and TRBJ2-3, with 10 bases fitting TRBD2. Germline CDR1 and CDR2: SGHRS and YFSETQ. V was pared by 3 bases and J by 2 bases, with 3 bases of the junction left unmatched. The CDR3 consists of 15 residues. Written as DNA, the CDR3 is TGCGCCAGCAGCTCCGGACTAGCGGTCACAGATACGCAGTATTTT. Translating gives CASSSGLAVTDTQYF.

The CDR3 DNA sequence: TGTGCCAGCAGCCCCCCGGGGGCGGGAGGGGGCAATGAGCAGTTCTTC. Translated: CASSPPGAGGGNEQFF. The chain carries TRBV7-2 and TRBJ2-1; 9 positions match TRBD2. V shed 5 bases, J shed 6 bases, and the junction held 11 bases outside the gene matches. Germline V gene sequence: CDR1 SGHTA, CDR2 FQGNSA. The CDR3 totals 16 residues.

The rearrangement uses TRBV6-5 and TRBJ2-7; tentatively, D is TRBD2 (7 bases). CDR3 length: 15 residues. V was clipped by 5 bases and J by 0 bases, with 14 bases between them. CDR1 is MNHEY, CDR2 SVGAGI, per germline. In nucleotides, the CDR3 is TGTGCCAGCAGTCCATTGGGGGGGGCCTCCTACGAGCAGTACTTC. Translating gives CASSPLGGASYEQYF.

The chain has TRBV3-1 (or the pseudogene TRBV3-2) and TRBJ1-4; TRBD1 is a possible D gene (6 bases). The CDR3 runs 12 residues. Trimming removed 7 bases from V and 7 bases from J, with 10 bases in between. Germline-derived CDR1 and CDR2 are LGHDT and YNNKEL (reference sequence). The CDR3 DNA is TGTGCCAGCAAGACAGGAAGTGAAAAACTGTTTTTT. This sequence encodes CASKTGSEKLFF.

The V and J genes are TRBV12-3 or TRBV12-4 and TRBJ1-1; possible D gene TRBD1, 6 bases. Trimming took 6 bases from V and 4 from J, leaving 12 bases between them. The CDR3 is made up of 13 amino acids. The CDR3 is CASRYTGSTEAFF. CDR3 bases: TGTGCCAGCAGATATACAGGGAGCACTGAAGCTTTCTTT.

The chain combines TRBV5-6 with TRBJ1-5; no firm D call. In germline, CDR1 is SGHDT, CDR2 YYEEEE. The CDR3 totals 13 residues. The V end was cut by 4 bases, the J end by 9 bases, with 14 bases between. The DNA for the CDR3 is TGTGCCAGCAGCGCATCGGGGATCTGGCCCCAGCATTTT. Its protein product is CASSASGIWPQHF.

In the case of this clone: Other DNA sequences of this sample code for an identical CDR3. The gene calls are TRBV12-3 or TRBV12-4 and TRBJ2-3; 7 bases line up with TRBD2. V was pared by 5 bases and J by 1 base, with 0 bases of the junction left unmatched. The CDR3 is 13 residues long. In DNA form, the CDR3 reads TGTGCCAGCAGTGGGGGGGGCACAGATACGCAGTATTTT. It specifies CASSGGGTDTQYF.

The chain combines TRBV28 with TRBJ1-5; D perhaps matches TRBD1 (6 bases). V dropped 4 bases and J dropped 5 bases, with 15 bases sitting between them. This CDR3 has 15 amino acids. Germline V gene lookup returns CDR1 MDHEN and CDR2 SYDVKM. CDR3 loop: CASSYRDTHYQPQHF. In nucleotides, the CDR3 is TGTGCCAGCAGTTACCGGGACACCCATTATCAGCCCCAGCATTTT.

The chain links TRBV3-1 (or the pseudogene TRBV3-2) to TRBJ2-7; no clear D. Trimming left V 4 bases short and J 3 bases short, with 10 bases between. The CDR3 length is 13 residues. The germline V gene encodes CDR1 LGHDT and CDR2 YNNKEL (reference sequence). The CDR3 here is CASSRLALYEQYF. DNA for the CDR3: TGTGCCAGCAGCCGTTTGGCCCTCTACGAGCAGTACTTC.

This chain connects TRBV29-1 to TRBJ1-2, with D maybe TRBD1 (6 bases). CDR1 and CDR2 from the germline V gene are SQVTM and ANQGSEA. CDR3 length equals 11 residues. V shed 6 bases and J shed 9 bases, with 14 bases lying between them. The CDR3 nucleotides read TGCAGCGTAACTACGACAGGCAGCTACACCTTC. Its protein product is CSVTTTGSYTF.

The gene calls are TRBV10-3 and TRBJ2-5; TRBD1 matches 7 bases. The J segment lost 3 bases and the V segment lost 0 bases, leaving 4 bases of the junction unmatched. This CDR3 has 15 residues. CDR1 and CDR2 (germline): ENHRY, SYGVKD. The CDR3 is CAISESRGGEETQYF. For the CDR3, the DNA is TGTGCCATCAGTGAGTCGAGAGGGGGCGAAGAGACCCAGTACTTC.

This chain links TRBV15 with TRBJ1-2; the D gene is possibly TRBD1 (5 bases). The V and J ends lost 0 bases and 7 bases respectively, with 15 bases between them. From germline, CDR1 is LNHNV and CDR2 YYDKDF (reference sequence). This CDR3 region has 15 residues. The CDR3: CATSRDLQALAGYTF. The CDR3 DNA follows: TGTGCCACCAGCAGAGATTTACAGGCGCTGGCTGGCTACACCTTC.

The chain recombines TRBV6-6 with TRBJ2-7, with TRBD2 identical over 15 bases. Trimming removed 5 bases from V and 7 bases from J; junction bases left unmatched: 6. The CDR3 sequence is 15 residues long. Germline CDR1 and CDR2: MNHNY and SVGAGI (reference sequence). This CDR3 is CASSQQGLAGGEQYF. For the CDR3, the DNA is TGTGCCAGCAGTCAGCAGGGACTAGCGGGAGGTGAGCAGTACTTC.

This chain links TRBV2 with TRBJ2-3; 10 positions match TRBD2. The J segment lost 2 bases and the V segment lost 5 bases, leaving 4 bases of the junction unmatched. The germline gives CDR1 SNHLY, CDR2 FYNNEI. The CDR3 has 15 amino acids. In DNA form, the CDR3 reads TGTGCCAGCAGTCTTCTAGCGGGAGCCACAGATACGCAGTATTTT. Translating gives CASSLLAGATDTQYF.

In DNA, the CDR3 is TGTGCCTGGAGCACCGGCCGACAGGGGAATTATCAGCCCCAGCATTTT. Translating it yields CAWSTGRQGNYQPQHF. This chain joins TRBV30 and TRBJ1-5; TRBD1 matches 8 bases. Germline assignment: CDR1 GTSNPN and CDR2 SVGIG (reference sequence). V shed 3 bases, J shed 5 bases, and the junction held 12 bases outside the gene matches. The CDR3 totals 16 residues.

The chain links TRBV27 to TRBJ1-4; a possible D gene is TRBD1 (6 bases). The CDR3 length is 14 residues. V lost 3 bases, J lost 3 bases, and 8 bases lay in between. The germline V gene has CDR1 MNHEY and CDR2 SMNVEV (reference sequence). DNA for the CDR3: TGTGCCAGCAGTTTTCAGGGGCCTAATGAAAAACTGTTTTTT. Its protein product is CASSFQGPNEKLFF.

The gene calls are TRBV18 and TRBJ2-7, with 9 positions matching TRBD1. This CDR3 has 15 amino acids. With 6 bases clipped from V and 3 bases from J, the junction kept 9 bases outside the gene matches. The germline CDR1 and CDR2 sequences are KGHSH and LQKENI. CDR3 amino acids: CASSAGTGKSYEQYF. In DNA form, the CDR3 reads TGTGCCAGCTCGGCCGGGACAGGGAAAAGCTACGAGCAGTACTTC.

The rearrangement links TRBV7-8 to TRBJ2-7, with a weak D call TRBD2 (5 bases). The CDR3 runs to 13 residues. The V gene lost 5 bases and the J gene lost 7 bases, with 15 bases spanning the gap. Germline loops: CDR1 SGHVS, CDR2 FQNEAQ. The CDR3 region is CASSAVLGSEQYF. CDR3 nucleotide sequence: TGTGCCAGCAGCGCAGTACTAGGGAGTGAGCAGTACTTC.

The V call is TRBV11-1, the J call TRBJ2-2; possible D gene TRBD2, 6 bases. This CDR3 is built from 15 residues. CDR1 and CDR2 (germline): SGHAT, FQDESV (reference sequence). The ends were cut back, 0 bases at V and 4 bases at J, with 9 bases in the middle. The CDR3 region is CASSLAGGSTGELFF. CDR3 DNA: TGTGCCAGCAGCTTAGCGGGAGGCAGCACCGGGGAGCTGTTTTTT. The variable domain in full, completed from reference TRBV11-1 and TRBJ2-2, reads EAEVAQSPRYKITEKSQAVAFWCDPISGHATLYWYRQILGQGPELLVQFQDESVVDDSQLPKDRFSAERLKGVDSTLKIQPAELGDSAMYLCASSLAGGSTGELFFGEGSRLTVL.

The V gene is TRBV6-4, the J gene TRBJ2-1; D is perhaps TRBD2 (6 bases). CDR1 MRHNA and CDR2 SNTAGT come from the germline V gene. Between the trimmed V and J ends, which lost 0 bases and 0 bases, there was a span of 12 bases. The CDR3 consists of 17 residues. The chain's CDR3 is CASSDSILGGSYNEQFF. DNA for the CDR3: TGTGCCAGCAGTGACTCTATCCTGGGAGGCTCCTACAATGAGCAGTTCTTC.

The rearrangement links TRBV20-1 to TRBJ1-1; 10 positions match TRBD1. J lost 11 bases, V lost 6 bases, and 6 bases had no gene match. There are 11 residues in the CDR3. The germline gives CDR1 DFQATT, CDR2 SNEGSKA (reference sequence). CDR3 sequence (DNA): TGCAGTGCCTCAGGACAGGGGGTCGCTTTCTTT. Protein sequence: CSASGQGVAFF.

The V and J genes are TRBV5-1 and TRBJ2-5; weak D call: TRBD2 (6 bases). The CDR3 is 13 residues long. Germline V gives CDR1 SGHRS, CDR2 YFSETQ. V was pared by 0 bases and J by 5 bases, with 8 bases between. CDR3 sequence reads: CASSLDGSETQYF. In DNA form, the CDR3 reads TGCGCCAGCAGCTTGGACGGGAGTGAGACCCAGTACTTC.

The rearrangement joins TRBV4-3 to TRBJ1-1, with TRBD1 identical over 8 bases. This CDR3 is 14 amino acids long. Germline V gene lookup returns CDR1 LGHNA and CDR2 YSLEER. V was pared by 0 bases and J by 9 bases, with 6 bases of the junction left unmatched. The CDR3: CASSQEFRGRKAFF. CDR3 DNA: TGCGCCAGCAGCCAAGAGTTCAGGGGGCGCAAAGCTTTCTTT.

This clone appeared a few times. The rearrangement links TRBV4-3 to TRBJ1-1, with TRBD1 identical over 7 bases. Trimming removed 4 bases from V and 1 base from J; junction bases left unmatched: 9. CDR1 and CDR2 from the germline V gene are LGHNA and YSLEER. This CDR3 has 16 residues. CDR3: CASSPRLQGRNTEAFF. CDR3 nucleotide sequence: TGCGCCAGCAGCCCCCGTCTACAGGGGCGGAACACTGAAGCTTTCTTT.

The chain links TRBV6-5 to TRBJ2-7; 13 bases fit TRBD2. Germline CDR1 MNHEY, CDR2 SVGAGI. Trimming took 2 bases from V and 4 from J; bases not matched to a gene: 5. This CDR3 contains 16 residues. The CDR3 sequence: CASSYNGLAGEYEQYF. CDR3 nucleotide sequence: TGTGCCAGCAGTTACAATGGACTAGCGGGAGAGTACGAGCAGTACTTC.